This TCR beta chain was sequenced during a study of blood T cell repertoires in COVID-19. Across the study: COVID-19 samples, acute and convalescent, were from the United States, Italy and Spain. The cDNA or gDNA used as material had been derived from T cells, B-cell-depleted T cells, or PBMCs.

The CDR3 runs to 19 residues. The J segment lost 2 bases and the V segment lost 3 bases, leaving 16 bases of the junction unmatched. CDR1 is SEHNR and CDR2 is FQNEAQ in the germline V gene (reference sequence). In the authors' workflow: It was from reference gene primer amplification that nucleated cell counts were estimated. Here immunoSEQ multiplex PCR was the method, and the copy in TCRdb shows in-frame clones only, minus some. The V and J calls and the clone size are those of that table, but D and trimming were determined from the DNA. The sample lists fewer than 200,000 clones; roughly 70% were seen once.

The sequenced sample consisted of peripheral blood. The receptor was isolated from a woman of 80 years or more with acute or convalescent COVID-19. V usage is TRBV7-9 and J usage is TRBJ2-1; TRBD2 matches at 7 bases. CDR3 residues: CASSFFRASGRLTYNEQFF. CDR3 bases: TGTGCCAGCAGCTTCTTTCGAGCTAGCGGAAGGTTAACCTACAATGAGCAGTTCTTC.